Presented here are 28 T cell receptor beta chains from one specimen sequenced in a study of blood T cell repertoires in COVID-19. Sequencing was performed with immunoSEQ multiplex PCR; in TCRdb, only in-frame clones are kept and a portion is missing. This table has about 220,000 clones, 80% to 90% appearing once. Sequenced: peripheral blood. The receptors were gathered from a woman aged 40 to 50 with active or convalescent COVID-19.

This rearrangement joins TRBV12-3 or TRBV12-4 to TRBJ1-2; D not resolved. The V and J ends lost 2 bases and 5 bases respectively, with 6 bases between them. The CDR3 spans 12 residues. The chain's CDR3 is CASSLNLYGYTF. As DNA, the CDR3 is TGTGCCAGCAGTTTAAACCTATATGGCTACACCTTC.

J is TRBJ2-7 and V is TRBV11-3; 7 nucleotides agree with TRBD2. CDR1 is SGHNT and CDR2 is YENEEA in the germline V gene. There are 13 residues in the CDR3. V lost 5 bases, J lost 4 bases, and 5 bases stayed unmatched. CDR3 bases: TGTGCCAGCAGCCGACTAGCTCGGTACGAGCAGTACTTC. Residues: CASSRLARYEQYF.

CDR3 in amino acids: CASSRILQNYEQYF. The CDR3 coding sequence is TGCGCCAGCAGCCGCATACTACAAAACTACGAGCAGTACTTC. The gene calls are TRBV4-1 and TRBJ2-7, with no clear D. Germline CDR1 is MGHRA and CDR2 is YSYEKL. This CDR3 is built from 14 residues. V shed 4 bases and J shed 3 bases, with 13 bases lying between them.

The chain uses TRBV5-1 and TRBJ1-1, with TRBD1 matching over 8 bases. The CDR3 spans 17 residues. Germline assignment: CDR1 SGHRS and CDR2 YFSETQ. Trimming took 1 base from V and 4 from J; bases not matched to a gene: 12. The chain's CDR3 is CASSLRRAGQGITEAFF. DNA for the CDR3: TGCGCCAGCAGCTTGCGTCGCGCCGGACAGGGCATCACTGAAGCTTTCTTT. The whole variable domain, remainder taken from reference TRBV5-1 and TRBJ1-1, is KAGVTQTPRYLIKTRGQQVTLSCSPISGHRSVSWYQQTPGQGLQFLFEYFSETQRNKGNFPGRFSGRQFSNSRSEMNVSTLELGDSALYLCASSLRRAGQGITEAFFGQGTRLTVV.

In this sample, this clone turned up once. The chain has TRBV7-6 and TRBJ1-3, with D maybe TRBD1 (6 bases). The germline V gene has CDR1 SGHVS and CDR2 FNYEAQ. The CDR3 contains 16 residues. Trimming took 1 base from V and 2 from J, leaving 12 bases between them. The CDR3 bases are TGTGCCAGCAGCTTAGTCCCGGACAGTCCTGGAAACACCATATATTTT. Encoded protein: CASSLVPDSPGNTIYF.

This clone was counted a few times. The V gene is TRBV11-2, the J gene TRBJ2-2; tentative D call: TRBD1 (5 bases). V lost 2 bases to trimming and J lost 4 bases, with 8 bases between them. From germline, CDR1 is SGHAT and CDR2 FQNNGV. This CDR3 comprises 14 residues. Written as DNA, the CDR3 is TGTGCCAGCAGCTTAACAGGTCGCACCGGGGAGCTGTTTTTT. Protein sequence: CASSLTGRTGELFF.

V is TRBV30 and J is TRBJ1-1; 8 nucleotides match TRBD1. CDR1 and CDR2 (germline): GTSNPN, SVGIG (reference sequence). Trimming took 2 bases from V and 6 from J; bases not matched to a gene: 2. The CDR3 length is 12 residues. This CDR3 reads CAWSPGGPEAFF. The CDR3 nucleotides read TGTGCCTGGAGTCCAGGGGGCCCTGAAGCTTTCTTT.

The V gene is TRBV5-1, the J gene TRBJ1-1, with a weak D call TRBD1 (5 bases). The germline V gene encodes CDR1 SGHRS and CDR2 YFSETQ. Trimming removed 7 bases at V and 0 bases at J, with 13 bases between. This CDR3 contains 14 residues. For the CDR3, the DNA is TGCGCCAGCTCATACAGGTATATGAACACTGAAGCTTTCTTT. Amino acids: CASSYRYMNTEAFF. Full variable domain (remainder filled in from reference TRBV5-1 and TRBJ1-1): KAGVTQTPRYLIKTRGQQVTLSCSPISGHRSVSWYQQTPGQGLQFLFEYFSETQRNKGNFPGRFSGRQFSNSRSEMNVSTLELGDSALYLCASSYRYMNTEAFFGQGTRLTVV.

V usage is TRBV9 and J usage is TRBJ1-1; TRBD1 agrees at 9 bases. The germline V gene has CDR1 SGDLS and CDR2 YYNGEE. The CDR3 runs to 18 residues. After removal of 0 bases from V and 0 bases from J, the junction contained 9 bases not matched to a gene. CDR3 sequence reads: CASSVDEQGADLNTEAFF. The CDR3 bases are TGTGCCAGCAGCGTAGATGAACAGGGGGCGGACTTGAACACTGAAGCTTTCTTT.

This clone was detected a few times. The V call is TRBV28, the J call TRBJ1-5; a possible D gene is TRBD1 (6 bases). Looked up from germline, CDR1 is MDHEN and CDR2 is SYDVKM. The CDR3 extends over 16 amino acids. V dropped 3 bases and J dropped 1 base, with 13 bases sitting between them. CDR3 coding DNA: TGTGCCAGCAGTTTCGTGGGGGGGCGAAGCAATCAGCCCCAGCATTTT. Its translation: CASSFVGGRSNQPQHF.

The V gene is TRBV21-1, the J gene TRBJ1-1; the listed D gene, TRBD1, was not tested against the DNA. TRBV21-1 is a pseudogene locus. CDR3 length: 16 amino acids. CDR3: CASSKVDPTVNTEAFF. CDR3 sequence (DNA): TGTGCCAGCAGCAAAGTTGATCCTACAGTGAACACTGAAGCTTTCTTT.

The CDR3 region has the DNA TGTGCCAGCAGTGCGGGACAGGGTGGTAGGAAACTGTTTTTT. Translating gives CASSAGQGGRKLFF. V is TRBV25-1 and J is TRBJ1-4; 9 bases line up with TRBD1. This CDR3 spans 14 amino acids. V trimming: 4 bases; J trimming: 11 bases; junction bases outside the gene matches: 8. Germline V gene data show CDR1 as MGHDK and CDR2 as SYGVNS.

This chain links TRBV7-8 with TRBJ2-7; unclear D gene. The CDR3 totals 14 residues. V was cut by 0 bases and J by 2 bases, with 8 bases left in between. Germline V gives CDR1 SGHVS, CDR2 FQNEAQ. The CDR3 DNA reads TGTGCCAGCAGCTTAGCTCCAGGCCCCTACGAGCAGTACTTC. Its protein product is CASSLAPGPYEQYF.

In this sample, this clone turned up once. This chain joins TRBV30 and TRBJ2-7, with unresolved D. This CDR3 is built from 12 residues. CDR1 and CDR2 from the germline V gene are GTSNPN and SVGIG (reference sequence). Trimming took off 0 bases at V and 3 bases at J, with 6 bases between the two ends. The CDR3 sequence: CAWSVSLYEQYF. The CDR3 DNA reads TGTGCCTGGAGTGTATCCCTCTACGAGCAGTACTTC.

The chain is built from TRBV6-2 or TRBV6-3 and TRBJ2-3; no clear D. Germline-derived CDR1 and CDR2 are MNHEY and SVGEGT. Trimming stripped 4 bases from V and 6 bases from J, with 11 bases between. The CDR3 has 13 amino acids. The CDR3 DNA follows: TGTGCCAGCAGTTCCCCCCCCCGGGATACGCAGTATTTT. This gives the protein CASSSPPRDTQYF.

The chain uses TRBV7-2 and TRBJ2-2; D gene ambiguous. Per the germline V gene, CDR1 is SGHTA and CDR2 is FQGNSA. The V and J ends lost 1 base and 3 bases respectively, with 9 bases between them. The CDR3 totals 15 residues. The CDR3 sequence is CASSLGRSYTGELFF. CDR3 DNA: TGTGCCAGCAGCTTAGGTCGGTCCTACACCGGGGAGCTGTTTTTT. Using reference TRBV7-2 and TRBJ2-2 for the parts outside the CDR3, the full variable domain is GAGVSQSPSNKVTEKGKDVELRCDPISGHTALYWYRQSLGQGLEFLIYFQGNSAPDKSGLPSDRFSAERTGGSVSTLTIQRTQQEDSAVYLCASSLGRSYTGELFFGEGSRLTVL.

This clone has only a few counts. The chain employs TRBV28 and TRBJ1-2; 8 bases agree with TRBD1. Germline trimming cut 6 bases from V and 6 bases from J; bases unmatched to any gene: 21. Germline values: CDR1 MDHEN, CDR2 SYDVKM. The CDR3 length is 18 residues. CDR3 residues: CASSTPGTGVYILNGYTF. Here the CDR3 DNA reads TGTGCCAGCAGCACGCCCGGGACAGGTGTATATATATTAAATGGCTACACCTTC.

V and J are TRBV19 and TRBJ1-2, with D hard to call. V gave up 7 bases and J gave up 8 bases, with 11 bases separating them. The germline CDR1 and CDR2 sequences are LNHDA and SQIVND (reference sequence). The CDR3 covers 11 residues. The CDR3 nucleotides read TGTGCCAGTAAGGTTGCAGGCGGCTACACCTTC. Translation: CASKVAGGYTF.

This clone was recorded once. The chain employs TRBV5-4 and TRBJ1-1; D may be TRBD1 (6 bases). The CDR3 is 15 residues long. V shed 0 bases and J shed 0 bases, with 9 bases lying between them. Germline V gene data show CDR1 as SGHNT and CDR2 as YYREEE (reference sequence). The chain's CDR3 is CASSLVKGVNTEAFF. Written as DNA, the CDR3 is TGTGCCAGCAGCTTGGTTAAGGGGGTGAACACTGAAGCTTTCTTT.

The chain uses TRBV6-6 and TRBJ1-5; D perhaps matches TRBD1 (6 bases). This CDR3 is 16 amino acids long. CDR1 and CDR2 (germline): MNHNY, SVGAGI (reference sequence). The ends were cut back, 11 bases at V and 1 base at J, with 21 bases in the middle. Written as DNA, the CDR3 is TGTGCCGCATTAACCAGGGGACGAAACAGCAATCAGCCCCAGCATTTT. This translates into CAALTRGRNSNQPQHF.

V gene TRBV7-9 combines with J gene TRBJ1-4; D is perhaps TRBD1 (6 bases). The length of the CDR3 is 17 residues. The germline V gene has CDR1 SEHNR and CDR2 FQNEAQ (reference sequence). Trimming pared 1 base from V and 0 bases from J, leaving 12 bases between. Here the CDR3 DNA reads TGTGCCAGCAGCTTAGAGGGACACTCCGCAACTAATGAAAAACTGTTTTTT. Its translation: CASSLEGHSATNEKLFF. Full variable domain (outside the CDR3, taken from reference TRBV7-9 and TRBJ1-4): DTGVSQNPRHKITKRGQNVTFRCDPISEHNRLYWYRQTLGQGPEFLTYFQNEAQLEKSRLLSDRFSAERPKGSFSTLEIQRTEQGDSAMYLCASSLEGHSATNEKLFFGSGTQLSVL.

The chain carries TRBV6-5 and TRBJ1-1; possible D gene TRBD1, 6 bases. Germline V gene data show CDR1 as MNHEY and CDR2 as SVGAGI. V was trimmed by 5 bases and J by 5 bases, leaving 15 bases between them. The CDR3 covers 14 residues. The CDR3 bases are TGTGCCAGCAGTCCCCTCAGGGGTTGGACTGAAGCTTTCTTT. Protein sequence: CASSPLRGWTEAFF.

The chain joins TRBV11-1 to TRBJ2-1, with D possibly matching TRBD2 (5 bases). The CDR3 runs to 14 residues. V lost 6 bases and J lost 5, with 14 bases in between. Germline CDR1 is SGHAT and CDR2 is FQDESV (reference sequence). The CDR3 coding sequence is TGTGCCAGCAGGCGCCAGCTAGCAGACAATGAGCAGTTCTTC. It yields the protein CASRRQLADNEQFF.

The V call is TRBV11-2, the J call TRBJ2-5; 8 bases fit TRBD2. The CDR3 length is 15 residues. J was trimmed by 4 bases and V by 2 bases; bases with no gene match: 6. CDR1 SGHAT and CDR2 FQNNGV come from the germline V gene. The CDR3: CASSLRGGNPETQYF. The CDR3 nucleotides are TGTGCCAGCAGCTTACGCGGGGGGAACCCAGAGACCCAGTACTTC.

The V and J genes are TRBV2 and TRBJ1-2; a weak D match, TRBD1 (6 bases). CDR1 and CDR2 (germline): SNHLY, FYNNEI. Trimming left V 4 bases short and J 8 bases short, with 8 bases between. The CDR3 has 11 amino acids. Written as DNA, the CDR3 is TGTGCCAGCAGTGTAGGGGGAGGCTACACCTTC. Translated, it gives CASSVGGGYTF.

The chain employs TRBV4-3 and TRBJ1-1; possibly TRBD1 for D (5 bases). Germline CDR1 reads LGHNA; CDR2 reads YSLEER. There are 16 residues in the CDR3. Deletions cut 3 bases from V and 4 bases from J, with 18 bases between. CDR3 loop: CASSQGRGGGSTEAFF. CDR3 in DNA: TGCGCCAGCAGCCAGGGTCGGGGGGGTGGTAGCACTGAAGCTTTCTTT.

The genes are TRBV4-3 and TRBJ2-7; weak D call: TRBD2 (6 bases). Germline V CDR1 and CDR2: LGHNA, YSLEER. The CDR3 is made up of 17 amino acids. V dropped 6 bases and J dropped 1 base, with 22 bases sitting between them. The CDR3 region has the DNA TGCGCCAGCAGACTCAATTTTAATAGCGGTTCTTCCTACGAGCAGTACTTC. This sequence encodes CASRLNFNSGSSYEQYF.

The chain is built from TRBV2 and TRBJ1-6; 10 bases match TRBD1. From germline, CDR1 is SNHLY and CDR2 FYNNEI. This CDR3 has 14 amino acids. Trimming cost V 6 bases and J 14 bases; bases outside gene matches: 10. CDR3 in DNA: TGTGCCAGCAGCGACCGGGACAGGGGTACGGCCCTCCACTTT. This codes for CASSDRDRGTALHF.